This note documents a single T cell receptor (beta chain) sequence. Trimming left V 4 bases short and J 3 bases short, with 16 bases between. CDR1 SGHNT and CDR2 YYREEE come from the germline V gene (reference sequence). The CDR3 contains 15 residues. The sample belongs to a study of shared clonotypes between healthy human individuals. Measured with immunoSEQ multiplex PCR; TCRdb has only the in-frame clones, and not every one. Of roughly 2.2 million clones detected, about 90% appear once; the ten largest clones hold approximately 0.4%. Source material: naive CD4+ T cells from PBMCs. The subset denotes: CD45RA+ positively selected. The chain employs TRBV5-4 and TRBJ1-2, with a weak D call TRBD1 (6 bases). The receptor comes from a young man in good health. Some clones in this sample may be carry-over from other donors' samples. CDR3 coding DNA: TGTGCCAGCAGCCCACAGGGATGGAGGGACTATGGCTACACCTTC. This codes for CASSPQGWRDYGYTF.